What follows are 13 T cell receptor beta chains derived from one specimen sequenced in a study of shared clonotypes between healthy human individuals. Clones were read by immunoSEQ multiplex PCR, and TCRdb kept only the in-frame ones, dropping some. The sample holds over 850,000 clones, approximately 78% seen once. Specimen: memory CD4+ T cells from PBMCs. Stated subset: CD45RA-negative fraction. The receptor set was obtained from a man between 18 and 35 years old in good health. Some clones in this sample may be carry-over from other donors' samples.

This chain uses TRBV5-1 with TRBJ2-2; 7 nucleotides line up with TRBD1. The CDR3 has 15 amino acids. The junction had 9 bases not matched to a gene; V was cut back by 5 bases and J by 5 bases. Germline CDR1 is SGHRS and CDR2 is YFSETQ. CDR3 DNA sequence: TGCGCCAGCAGGAAGGGGGCGGTGTGGACCGGGGAGCTGTTTTTT. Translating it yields CASRKGAVWTGELFF.

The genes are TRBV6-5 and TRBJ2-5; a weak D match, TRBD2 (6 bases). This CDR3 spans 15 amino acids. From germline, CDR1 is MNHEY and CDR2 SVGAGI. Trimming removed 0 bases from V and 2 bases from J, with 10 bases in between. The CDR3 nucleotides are TGTGCCAGCAGTTACTCGACTAGGCTACAAGAGACCCAGTACTTC. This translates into CASSYSTRLQETQYF.

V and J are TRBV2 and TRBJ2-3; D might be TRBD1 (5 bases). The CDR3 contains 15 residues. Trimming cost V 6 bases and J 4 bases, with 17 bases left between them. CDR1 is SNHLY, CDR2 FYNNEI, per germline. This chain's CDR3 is CASRDIQVLADTQYF. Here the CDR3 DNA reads TGTGCCAGCAGGGACATCCAGGTCCTAGCAGATACGCAGTATTTT.

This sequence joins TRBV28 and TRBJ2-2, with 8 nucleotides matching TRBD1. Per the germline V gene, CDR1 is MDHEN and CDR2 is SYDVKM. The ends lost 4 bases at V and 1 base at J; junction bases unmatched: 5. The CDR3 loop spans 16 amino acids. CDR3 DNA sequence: TGTGCCAGCAGTTCTACAGGGGGACGGAACACCGGGGAGCTGTTTTTT. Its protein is CASSSTGGRNTGELFF.

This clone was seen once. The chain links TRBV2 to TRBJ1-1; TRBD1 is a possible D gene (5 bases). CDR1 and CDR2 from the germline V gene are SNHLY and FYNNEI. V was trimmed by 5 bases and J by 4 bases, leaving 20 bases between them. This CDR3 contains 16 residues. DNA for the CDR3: TGTGCCAGCAGTTCCGGACTTCCTCCTAGGGGCACTGAAGCTTTCTTT. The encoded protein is CASSSGLPPRGTEAFF.

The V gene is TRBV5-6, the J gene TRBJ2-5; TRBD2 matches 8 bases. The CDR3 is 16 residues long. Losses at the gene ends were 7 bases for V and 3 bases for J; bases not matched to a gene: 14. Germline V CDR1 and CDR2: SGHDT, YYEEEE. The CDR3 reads CASLPGASGPEETQYF. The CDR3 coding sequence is TGTGCCAGCCTTCCTGGGGCTAGCGGGCCTGAAGAGACCCAGTACTTC. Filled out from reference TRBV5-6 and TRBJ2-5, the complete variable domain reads DAGVTQSPTHLIKTRGQQVTLRCSPKSGHDTVSWYQQALGQGPQFIFQYYEEEERQRGNFPDRFSGHQFPNYSSELNVNALLLGDSALYLCASLPGASGPEETQYFGPGTRLLVL.

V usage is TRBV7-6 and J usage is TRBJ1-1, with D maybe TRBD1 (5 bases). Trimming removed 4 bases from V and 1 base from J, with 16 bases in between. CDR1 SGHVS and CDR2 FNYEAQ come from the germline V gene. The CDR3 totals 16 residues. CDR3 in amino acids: CASSSRVGETNTEAFF. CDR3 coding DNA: TGTGCCAGCAGCTCCCGCGTGGGGGAGACGAACACTGAAGCTTTCTTT.

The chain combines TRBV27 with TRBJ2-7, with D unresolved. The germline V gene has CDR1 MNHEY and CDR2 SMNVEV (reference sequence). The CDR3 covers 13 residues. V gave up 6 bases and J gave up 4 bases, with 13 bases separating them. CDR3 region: CASRGNPTYEQYF. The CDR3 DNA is TGTGCCAGCAGAGGTAATCCCACTTACGAGCAGTACTTC.

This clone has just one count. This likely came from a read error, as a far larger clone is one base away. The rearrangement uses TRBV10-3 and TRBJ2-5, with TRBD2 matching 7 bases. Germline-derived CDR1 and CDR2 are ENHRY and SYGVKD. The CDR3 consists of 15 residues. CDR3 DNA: TGTGCCATCAGCCAGCCGGGGCGGGGGAGAGAGGCCCAGTACTTC. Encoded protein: CAISQPGRGREAQYF.

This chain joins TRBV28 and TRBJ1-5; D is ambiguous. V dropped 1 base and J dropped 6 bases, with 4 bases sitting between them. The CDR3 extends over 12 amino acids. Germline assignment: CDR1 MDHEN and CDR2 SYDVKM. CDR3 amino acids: CASSLLLQPQHF. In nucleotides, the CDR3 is TGTGCCAGCAGTTTATTACTTCAGCCCCAGCATTTT.

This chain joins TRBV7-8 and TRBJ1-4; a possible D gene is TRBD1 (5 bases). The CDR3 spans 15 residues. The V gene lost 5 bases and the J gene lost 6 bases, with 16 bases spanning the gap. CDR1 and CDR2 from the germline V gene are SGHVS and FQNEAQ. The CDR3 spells CASSPDTGRDEKLFF. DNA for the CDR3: TGTGCCAGCAGCCCCGACACAGGCCGGGATGAAAAACTGTTTTTT.

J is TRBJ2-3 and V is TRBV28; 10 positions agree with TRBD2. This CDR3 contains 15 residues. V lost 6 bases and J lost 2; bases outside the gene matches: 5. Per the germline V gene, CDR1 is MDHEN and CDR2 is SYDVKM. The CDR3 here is CASRRTSGYTDTQYF. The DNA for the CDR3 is TGTGCCAGCAGACGGACTAGCGGTTACACAGATACGCAGTATTTT.

The CDR3 region has the DNA TGTGCCAGCAGCTGGACAGGGGTGGCTGAAGCTTTCTTT. This encodes CASSWTGVAEAFF. J is TRBJ1-1 and V is TRBV11-1; 9 bases align to TRBD1. Germline V gives CDR1 SGHAT, CDR2 FQDESV (reference sequence). The CDR3 extends over 13 amino acids. Trimming cost V 4 bases and J 6 bases; bases outside gene matches: 3.